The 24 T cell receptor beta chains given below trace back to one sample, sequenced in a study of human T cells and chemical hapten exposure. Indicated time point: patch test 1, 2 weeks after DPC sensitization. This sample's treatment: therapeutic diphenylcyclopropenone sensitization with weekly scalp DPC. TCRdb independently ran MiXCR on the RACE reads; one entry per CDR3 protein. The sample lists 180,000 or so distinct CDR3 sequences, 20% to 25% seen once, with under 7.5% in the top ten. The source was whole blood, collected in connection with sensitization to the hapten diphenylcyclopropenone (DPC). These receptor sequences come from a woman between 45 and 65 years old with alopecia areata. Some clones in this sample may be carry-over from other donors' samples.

The CDR3 protein is CSVSSPAGTATYEQYF. In nucleotides, the CDR3 is TGCAGTGTGTCCAGCCCTGCGGGGACAGCTACCTACGAGCAGTACTTC. The V and J genes are TRBV29-1 and TRBJ2-7; D is possibly TRBD1 (7 bases). The CDR3 is made up of 16 amino acids. Germline CDR1 reads SQVTM; CDR2 reads ANQGSEA.

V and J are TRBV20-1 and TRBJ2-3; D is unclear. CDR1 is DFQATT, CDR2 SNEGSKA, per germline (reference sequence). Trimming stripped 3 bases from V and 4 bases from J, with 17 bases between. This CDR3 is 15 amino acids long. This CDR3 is CSARMLVDGSDTQYF. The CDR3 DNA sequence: TGCAGTGCTAGGATGTTGGTAGACGGTTCAGATACGCAGTATTTT.

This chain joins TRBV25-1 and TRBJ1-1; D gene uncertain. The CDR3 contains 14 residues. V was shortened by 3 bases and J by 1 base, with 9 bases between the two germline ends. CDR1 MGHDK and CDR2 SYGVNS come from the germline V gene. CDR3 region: CASSDWSGNTEAFF. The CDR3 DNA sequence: TGTGCCAGCAGTGATTGGTCAGGGAACACTGAAGCTTTCTTT.

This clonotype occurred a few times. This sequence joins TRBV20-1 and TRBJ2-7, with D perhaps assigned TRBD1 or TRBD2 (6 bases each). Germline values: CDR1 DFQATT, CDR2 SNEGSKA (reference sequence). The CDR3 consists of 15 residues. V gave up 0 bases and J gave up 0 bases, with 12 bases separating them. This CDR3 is CSARDHGGLSYEQYF. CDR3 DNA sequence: TGCAGTGCTAGAGATCACGGGGGCCTCTCCTACGAGCAGTACTTC.

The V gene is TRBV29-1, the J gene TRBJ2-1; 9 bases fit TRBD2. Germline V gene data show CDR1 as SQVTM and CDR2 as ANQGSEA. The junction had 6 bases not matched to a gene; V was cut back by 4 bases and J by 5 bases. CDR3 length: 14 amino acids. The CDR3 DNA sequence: TGCAGCGTTGGGCTGGGCGGGAGGGACAATGAGCAGTTCTTC. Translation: CSVGLGGRDNEQFF.

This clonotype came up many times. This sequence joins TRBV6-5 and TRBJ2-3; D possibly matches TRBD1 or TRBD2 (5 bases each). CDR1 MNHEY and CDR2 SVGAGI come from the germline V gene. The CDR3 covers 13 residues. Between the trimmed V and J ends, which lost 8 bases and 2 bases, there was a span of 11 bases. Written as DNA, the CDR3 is TGTGCCAGCCATAGGGACGCCACAGATACGCAGTATTTT. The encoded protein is CASHRDATDTQYF.

This CDR3 is CASGFGRSYNEQFF. For the CDR3, the DNA is TGTGCTAGTGGTTTCGGGAGATCCTACAATGAGCAGTTCTTC. The gene calls are TRBV12-5 and TRBJ2-1, with D possibly TRBD2 on 6 matching bases. V lost 3 bases, J lost 1 base, and 7 bases lay in between. Germline assignment: CDR1 LGHNT and CDR2 FRNRAP. The CDR3 has 14 residues.

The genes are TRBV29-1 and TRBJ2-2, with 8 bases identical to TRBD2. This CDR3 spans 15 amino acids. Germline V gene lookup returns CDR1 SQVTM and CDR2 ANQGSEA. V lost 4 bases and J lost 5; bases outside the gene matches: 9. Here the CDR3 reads CSVADSGRGTGELFF. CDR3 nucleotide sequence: TGCAGCGTTGCAGACAGCGGGAGAGGAACCGGGGAGCTGTTTTTT.

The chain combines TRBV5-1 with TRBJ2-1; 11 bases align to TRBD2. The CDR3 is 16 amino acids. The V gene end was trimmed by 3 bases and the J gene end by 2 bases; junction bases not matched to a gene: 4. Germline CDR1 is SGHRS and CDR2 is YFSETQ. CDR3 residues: CASSSGLADPYNEQFF. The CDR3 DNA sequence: TGCGCCAGCAGCTCGGGACTAGCGGACCCCTACAATGAGCAGTTCTTC. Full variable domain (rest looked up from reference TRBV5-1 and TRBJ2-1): KAGVTQTPRYLIKTRGQQVTLSCSPISGHRSVSWYQQTPGQGLQFLFEYFSETQRNKGNFPGRFSGRQFSNSRSEMNVSTLELGDSALYLCASSSGLADPYNEQFFGPGTRLTVL.

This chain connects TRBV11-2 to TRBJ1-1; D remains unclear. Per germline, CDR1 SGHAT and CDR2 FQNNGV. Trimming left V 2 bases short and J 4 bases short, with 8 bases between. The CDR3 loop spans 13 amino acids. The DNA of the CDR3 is TGTGCCAGCAGCTTATCCCGGGGCACTGAAGCTTTCTTT. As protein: CASSLSRGTEAFF.

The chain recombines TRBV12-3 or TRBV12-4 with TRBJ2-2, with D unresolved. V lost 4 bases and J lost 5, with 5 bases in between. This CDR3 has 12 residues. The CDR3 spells CASSSVTGELFF. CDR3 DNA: TGTGCCAGCAGTTCGGTTACCGGGGAGCTGTTTTTT.

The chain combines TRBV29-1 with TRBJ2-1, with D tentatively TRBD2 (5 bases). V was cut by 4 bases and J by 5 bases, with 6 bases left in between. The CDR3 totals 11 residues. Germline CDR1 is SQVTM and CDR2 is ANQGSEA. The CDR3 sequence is CSVVRDNEQFF. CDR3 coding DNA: TGCAGCGTTGTGCGGGACAATGAGCAGTTCTTC.

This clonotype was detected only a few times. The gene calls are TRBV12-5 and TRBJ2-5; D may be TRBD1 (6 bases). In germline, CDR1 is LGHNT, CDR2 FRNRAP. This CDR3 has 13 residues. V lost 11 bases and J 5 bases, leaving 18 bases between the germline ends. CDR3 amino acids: CASQGLRVETQYF. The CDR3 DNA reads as TGTGCTTCCCAGGGGCTGAGGGTGGAGACCCAGTACTTC.

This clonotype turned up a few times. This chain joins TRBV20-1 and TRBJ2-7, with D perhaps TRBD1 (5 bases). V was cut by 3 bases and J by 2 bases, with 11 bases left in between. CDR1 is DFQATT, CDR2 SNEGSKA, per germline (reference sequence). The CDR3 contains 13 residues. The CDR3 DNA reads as TGCAGTGCTAGCACAGGACCTACCTACGAGCAGTACTTC. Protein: CSASTGPTYEQYF.

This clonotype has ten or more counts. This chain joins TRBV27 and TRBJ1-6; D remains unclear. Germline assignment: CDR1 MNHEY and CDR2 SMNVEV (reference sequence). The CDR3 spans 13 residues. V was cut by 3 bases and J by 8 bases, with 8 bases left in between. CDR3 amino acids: CASSLVVDSPLHF. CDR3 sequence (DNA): TGTGCCAGCAGTTTGGTGGTGGATTCACCCCTCCACTTT.

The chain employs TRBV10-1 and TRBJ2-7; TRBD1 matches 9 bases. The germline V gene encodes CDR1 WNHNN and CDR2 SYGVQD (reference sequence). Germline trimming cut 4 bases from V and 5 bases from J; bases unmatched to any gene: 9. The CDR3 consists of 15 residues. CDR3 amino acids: CASSGQKGQGDEQYF. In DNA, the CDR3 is TGCGCCAGCAGTGGTCAGAAGGGACAGGGTGACGAGCAGTACTTC.

The DNA of the CDR3 is TGTGCCAGCAGCGTTCAGGAGAGCTCCTATAATTCACCCCTCCACTTT. Protein: CASSVQESSYNSPLHF. The genes are TRBV9 and TRBJ1-6, with unresolved D. V lost 2 bases to trimming and J lost 0 bases, with 9 bases between them. Germline V gene lookup returns CDR1 SGDLS and CDR2 YYNGEE. The CDR3 totals 16 residues.

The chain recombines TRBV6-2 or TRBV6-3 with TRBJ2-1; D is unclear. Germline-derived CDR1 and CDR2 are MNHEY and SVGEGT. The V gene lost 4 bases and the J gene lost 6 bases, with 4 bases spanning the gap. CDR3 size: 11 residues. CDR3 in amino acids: CASSSLNEQFF. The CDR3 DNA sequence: TGTGCCAGCAGTTCCCTCAATGAGCAGTTCTTC.

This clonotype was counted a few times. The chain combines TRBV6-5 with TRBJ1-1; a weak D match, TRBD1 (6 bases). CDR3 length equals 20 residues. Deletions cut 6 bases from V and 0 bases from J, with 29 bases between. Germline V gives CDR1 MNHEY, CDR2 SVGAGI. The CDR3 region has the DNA TGTGCCAGCAGCCGAACCCTCTTCGGACAGCTATCGCAACTGAACACTGAAGCTTTCTTT. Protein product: CASSRTLFGQLSQLNTEAFF.

CDR3 residues: CASSLIPLTSYNEQFF. DNA for the CDR3: TGTGCCAGCAGCTTAATCCCTCTGACTTCCTACAATGAGCAGTTCTTC. The chain couples TRBV7-9 to TRBJ2-1; D is undetermined. Germline CDR1 is SEHNR and CDR2 is FQNEAQ (reference sequence). The CDR3 is made up of 16 amino acids. The germline V and J ends were trimmed by 2 bases and 1 base, with 12 bases remaining between them.

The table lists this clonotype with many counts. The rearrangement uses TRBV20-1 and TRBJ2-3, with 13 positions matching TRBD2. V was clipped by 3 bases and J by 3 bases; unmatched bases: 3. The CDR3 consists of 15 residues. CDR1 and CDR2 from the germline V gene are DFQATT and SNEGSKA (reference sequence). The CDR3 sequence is CSARWGLAGTDTQYF. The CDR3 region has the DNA TGCAGTGCTAGGTGGGGACTAGCGGGAACAGATACGCAGTATTTT.

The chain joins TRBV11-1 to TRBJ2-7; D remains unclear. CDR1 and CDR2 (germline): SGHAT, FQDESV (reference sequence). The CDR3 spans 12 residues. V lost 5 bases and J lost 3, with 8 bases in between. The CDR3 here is CASSRPGYEQYF. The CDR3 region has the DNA TGTGCCAGCAGCCGGCCGGGCTACGAGCAGTACTTC.

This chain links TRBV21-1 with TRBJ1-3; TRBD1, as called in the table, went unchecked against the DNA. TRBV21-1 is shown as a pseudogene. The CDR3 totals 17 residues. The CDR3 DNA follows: TGTGCCAGCAGCAAAGTCCCGGAAATCAGCTCTGGAAACACCATATATTTT. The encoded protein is CASSKVPEISSGNTIYF.

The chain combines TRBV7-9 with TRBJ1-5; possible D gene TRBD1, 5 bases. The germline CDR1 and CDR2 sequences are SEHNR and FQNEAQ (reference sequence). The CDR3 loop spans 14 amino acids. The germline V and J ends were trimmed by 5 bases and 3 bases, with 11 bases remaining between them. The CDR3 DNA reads TGTGCCAGCAGCCGAGACAGTCCCAATCAGCCCCAGCATTTT. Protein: CASSRDSPNQPQHF.